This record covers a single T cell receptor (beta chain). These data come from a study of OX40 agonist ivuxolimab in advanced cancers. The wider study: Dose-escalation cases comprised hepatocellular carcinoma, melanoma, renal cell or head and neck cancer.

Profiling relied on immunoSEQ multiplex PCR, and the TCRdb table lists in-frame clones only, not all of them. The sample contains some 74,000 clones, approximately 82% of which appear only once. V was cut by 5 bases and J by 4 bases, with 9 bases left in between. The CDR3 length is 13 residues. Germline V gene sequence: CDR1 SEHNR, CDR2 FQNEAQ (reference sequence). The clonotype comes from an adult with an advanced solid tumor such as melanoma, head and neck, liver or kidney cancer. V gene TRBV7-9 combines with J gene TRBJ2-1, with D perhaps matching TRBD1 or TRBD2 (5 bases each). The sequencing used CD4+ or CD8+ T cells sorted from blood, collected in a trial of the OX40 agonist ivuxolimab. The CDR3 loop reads CASSRGDYNEQFF. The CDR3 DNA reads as TGTGCCAGCAGCCGAGGGGATTACAATGAGCAGTTCTTC.